The sequence of this TCR beta chain was determined in a study of radiotherapy plus CTLA-4 blockade in lung cancer. Across the study: Disease control was seen in around 31% of patients, objective responses in roughly 17%. Whole-study findings and limits: Expansion in blood of tumor-derived TCR clones was seen after radiotherapy plus ipilimumab. Early blood T cell clone changes and increased post-radiation serum interferon-beta were reportedly the strongest response predictors.

This CDR3 comprises 15 residues. Germline V CDR1 and CDR2: MNHNS, SASEGT. V dropped 4 bases and J dropped 4; count of bases not matched to a gene: 5. The repertoire was sequenced with immunoSEQ multiplex PCR; TCRdb's copy has only in-frame clones and lacks some. The sample has fewer than 35,000 clones, about 69% seen once. This clone turned up a few times. What it recognizes is unknown. The TCR comes from a human donor with non-small cell lung cancer that progressed on radiotherapy plus ipilimumab. This sequence joins TRBV6-1 and TRBJ2-2, with TRBD2 identical over 8 bases. The specimen was peripheral blood, collected from a patient treated with radiotherapy plus ipilimumab. The CDR3 loop reads CASSGMLAGTGELFF. The CDR3 DNA follows: TGTGCCAGCAGTGGGATGCTAGCGGGCACCGGGGAGCTGTTTTTT.